A single sample is the source of the 28 T cell receptor beta chains below, sequenced in a study of T-cell reconstitution after alpha-beta-depleted transplantation in children (dated by TCRdb to about 2016). The method behind the library was PCR. The instrument was an Illumina HiSeq 2500. TCR library preparation used molecular barcoding, with unique molecular identifiers applied to normalize quantification of the TCRbeta repertoire. Using fastp at Q25 and MiXCR, TCRdb reprocessed the public reads and kept productive beta chains. Here each entry gathers all rows of one CDR3 protein and keeps the most common genes and DNA. This sample is represented by around 360,000 distinct CDR3 sequences; 10% to 13% of them were singletons. Clones ranked in the top ten supply 2% to 2.5% of the sample. The sequenced sample was PBMCs from the stem cell graft donor, obtained from the stem cell graft. Receptors originate from a human donor who donated a stem cell graft to a child with acute lymphoblastic leukemia.

This clonotype was observed a few times. This sequence joins TRBV4-2 and TRBJ2-1; a possible D gene is TRBD1 (7 bases). This CDR3 region has 17 residues. Trimming left V 4 bases short and J 2 bases short, with 18 bases between. Germline V gives CDR1 LGHNA, CDR2 YNFKEQ. CDR3 sequence: CASSPGPSRGAYNEQFF. CDR3 bases: TGTGCCAGCAGCCCGGGGCCTAGCAGGGGGGCCTACAATGAGCAGTTCTTC.

This clonotype was seen a handful of times. J is TRBJ1-4 and V is TRBV7-2; weak D call: TRBD1 (5 bases). Deletions cut 2 bases from V and 2 bases from J, with 9 bases between. This CDR3 contains 15 residues. Germline lookup yields CDR1 SGHTA and CDR2 FQGNSA. DNA of the CDR3: TGTGCCAGCAGCTTAATGGGGGTGACTAATGAAAAACTGTTTTTT. The encoded protein is CASSLMGVTNEKLFF.

This clonotype was found a few times. The rearrangement links TRBV9 to TRBJ2-3; 13 positions match TRBD2. Germline CDR1 and CDR2: SGDLS and YYNGEE. This CDR3 contains 18 residues. The junction had 8 bases not matched to a gene; V was cut back by 4 bases and J by 0 bases. CDR3 nucleotides: TGTGCCAGCAGCCAGGTGACTAGCGGGAGGCCTAGCACAGATACGCAGTATTTT. This translates into CASSQVTSGRPSTDTQYF.

This clonotype was recorded many times. The genes are TRBV7-2 and TRBJ2-3; perhaps TRBD2 as D (7 bases). Germline CDR1 and CDR2: SGHTA and FQGNSA. V gave up 6 bases and J gave up 4 bases, with 20 bases separating them. The CDR3 extends over 16 amino acids. CDR3 coding DNA: TGTGCCAGCAGAGCGGGACACCAACTGGGCGCAGATACGCAGTATTTT. Translating it yields CASRAGHQLGADTQYF.

This clonotype occurred a few times. The chain has TRBV20-1 and TRBJ2-1, with D possibly TRBD2 on 5 matching bases. Germline CDR1 DFQATT, CDR2 SNEGSKA (reference sequence). V was pared by 2 bases and J by 3 bases, with 11 bases between. This CDR3 region has 14 residues. CDR3 sequence reads: CSARKVGDYNEQFF. The CDR3 DNA reads TGCAGTGCTAGAAAAGTGGGAGACTACAATGAGCAGTTCTTC.

This clonotype was seen ten or more times. V and J are TRBV29-1 and TRBJ1-2; unclear D gene. This CDR3 has 14 residues. From germline, CDR1 is SQVTM and CDR2 ANQGSEA. The V gene lost 4 bases and the J gene lost 0 bases, with 12 bases spanning the gap. For the CDR3, the DNA is TGCAGCGTTGGGAACCGGCCAGCTAACTATGGCTACACCTTC. It codes for CSVGNRPANYGYTF.

This clonotype appeared a few times. The chain carries TRBV9 and TRBJ2-7; TRBD2 matches 11 bases. Trimming at V came to 4 bases and at J to 7 bases, leaving 10 bases not matched to a gene. The CDR3 is 15 residues long. CDR1 SGDLS and CDR2 YYNGEE come from the germline V gene. CDR3: CASSPGSGRAWEQYF. CDR3 nucleotides: TGTGCCAGCAGCCCCGGTAGCGGGAGGGCGTGGGAGCAGTACTTC. The variable domain in full, completed from reference TRBV9 and TRBJ2-7, reads DSGVTQTPKHLITATGQRVTLRCSPRSGDLSVYWYQQSLDQGLQFLIQYYNGEERAKGNILERFSAQQFPDLHSELNLSSLELGDSALYFCASSPGSGRAWEQYFGPGTRLTVT.

V and J are TRBV20-1 and TRBJ1-1; D is possibly TRBD1 (6 bases). The CDR3 covers 14 residues. The germline V gene encodes CDR1 DFQATT and CDR2 SNEGSKA (reference sequence). Trimming stripped 5 bases from V and 1 base from J, with 14 bases between. This CDR3 is CSAWPGHQNTEAFF. CDR3 nucleotides: TGCAGTGCTTGGCCGGGACACCAGAACACTGAAGCTTTCTTT.

The chain carries TRBV3-1 and TRBJ2-1; 9 positions agree with TRBD2. The trim removed 4 bases at V and 7 bases at J, leaving 5 bases unmatched. Germline V lookup: CDR1 LGHDT, CDR2 YNNKEL (reference sequence). The CDR3 spans 14 residues. The CDR3 sequence is CASSRGLARNEQFF. The CDR3, as DNA: TGTGCCAGCAGCCGCGGACTAGCGAGGAATGAGCAGTTCTTC.

This chain joins TRBV19 and TRBJ2-1; TRBD1 is a possible D gene (6 bases). V was shortened by 3 bases and J by 3 bases, with 9 bases between the two germline ends. The CDR3 runs 14 residues. CDR1 and CDR2 from the germline V gene are LNHDA and SQIVND (reference sequence). The CDR3 is CASSMDSYYNEQFF. The CDR3, as DNA: TGTGCCAGTAGTATGGACAGTTACTACAATGAGCAGTTCTTC.

This clonotype occurred a few times. The chain uses TRBV18 and TRBJ2-1, with TRBD1 matching over 7 bases. The CDR3 sequence is 15 residues long. Germline CDR1 and CDR2: KGHSH and LQKENI. V was clipped by 3 bases and J by 9 bases; unmatched bases: 11. The CDR3 reads CASSPSFVRGREQFF. The CDR3 coding sequence is TGTGCCAGCTCACCGTCTTTTGTAAGGGGGCGTGAGCAGTTCTTC.

V gene TRBV20-1 combines with J gene TRBJ2-1; no clear D gene. The CDR3 is 16 amino acids. Germline V gene data show CDR1 as DFQATT and CDR2 as SNEGSKA (reference sequence). The V end was cut by 1 base, the J end by 0 bases, with 13 bases between. The CDR3 DNA sequence: TGCAGTGCTAGAGTTCCAACGGGTAGCTCCTACAATGAGCAGTTCTTC. This translates into CSARVPTGSSYNEQFF.

V usage is TRBV20-1 and J usage is TRBJ2-1; unclear D gene. Germline CDR1 reads DFQATT; CDR2 reads SNEGSKA (reference sequence). The CDR3 is 12 residues long. Trimming stripped 3 bases from V and 3 bases from J, with 6 bases between. The CDR3 sequence is CSARDHYNEQFF. The CDR3 nucleotides read TGCAGTGCTAGGGACCACTACAATGAGCAGTTCTTC.

This clonotype occurred many times. This sequence joins TRBV5-1 and TRBJ1-3, with 7 bases matching TRBD1. V shed 4 bases and J 1 base; nucleotides not matched to a gene: 2. The germline gives CDR1 SGHRS, CDR2 YFSETQ. The CDR3 totals 14 residues. The CDR3 DNA is TGCGCCAGCAGCCCGACAGGGTCTGGAAACACCATATATTTT. It translates to CASSPTGSGNTIYF. Using reference TRBV5-1 and TRBJ1-3 for the parts outside the CDR3, the full variable domain is KAGVTQTPRYLIKTRGQQVTLSCSPISGHRSVSWYQQTPGQGLQFLFEYFSETQRNKGNFPGRFSGRQFSNSRSEMNVSTLELGDSALYLCASSPTGSGNTIYFGEGSWLTVV.

J is TRBJ1-2 and V is TRBV27; no firm D call. Per germline, CDR1 MNHEY and CDR2 SMNVEV (reference sequence). The CDR3 is 11 residues long. The DNA for the CDR3 is TGTGGCGCCATTTATCTCCGGGGCTACACCTTC. It specifies CGAIYLRGYTF.

The table lists this clonotype with a few counts. The V and J genes are TRBV4-3 and TRBJ2-5; D unresolved. The length of the CDR3 is 13 residues. Germline assignment: CDR1 LGHNA and CDR2 YSLEER. Trimming shortened V by 2 bases and J by 5 bases, and 9 bases separated the two germline ends. In DNA, the CDR3 is TGCGCCAGCAGCCAACGACTTAGCGAGACCCAGTACTTC. Protein sequence: CASSQRLSETQYF.

The rearrangement joins TRBV4-3 to TRBJ2-4, with 10 bases matching TRBD2. The germline gives CDR1 LGHNA, CDR2 YSLEER. V lost 0 bases to trimming and J lost 0 bases; unmatched junction nucleotides: 11. The CDR3 length is 20 residues. DNA of the CDR3: TGCGCCAGCAGCCAAGATTTGGCTAGCGGGAGTACGATAGCCAAAAACATTCAGTACTTC. Encoded protein: CASSQDLASGSTIAKNIQYF.

This clonotype was seen a few times. The junction does not match germline at one end; this may be a read error. The genes are TRBV7-7 and TRBJ2-5, with D perhaps TRBD1 or TRBD2 (5 bases each). The germline CDR1 and CDR2 sequences are SSHAT and FNYEAQ (reference sequence). The CDR3 totals 15 residues. CDR3 amino acids: CASSNTGDGQETQYF. CDR3 sequence (DNA): TGTGCTAGCAGCAACACCGGGGACGGTCAAGAGACCCAGTACTTC. The full variable domain, completed using reference TRBV7-7 and TRBJ2-5, is GAGVSQSPRYKVTKRGQDVTLRCDPISSHATLYWYQQALGQGPEFLTYFNYEAQPDKSGLPSDRFSAERPEGSISTLTIQRTEQRDSAMYRCASSNTGDGQETQYFGPGTRLLVL.

The CDR3 is CSARTGQTEAFF. The CDR3 nucleotides are TGCAGCGCCCGGACAGGGCAGACTGAAGCTTTCTTT. The rearrangement uses TRBV29-1 and TRBJ1-1; 8 bases fit TRBD1. The V and J ends lost 7 bases and 5 bases, in that order; junction bases with no gene match: 6. The CDR3 spans 12 residues. Germline CDR1 SQVTM, CDR2 ANQGSEA.

As to this clonotype: A read error may be the cause here, since a much bigger clone is one base away. This rearrangement joins TRBV5-1 to TRBJ2-7, with 7 bases identical to TRBD2. Germline V lookup: CDR1 SGHRS, CDR2 YFSETQ. The junction had 9 bases not matched to a gene; V was cut back by 0 bases and J by 6 bases. This CDR3 is 15 amino acids long. The CDR3 sequence is CASSLEGGTMGEQYF. DNA of the CDR3: TGCGCCAGCAGCTTGGAGGGAGGGACTATGGGCGAGCAGTACTTC.

The gene calls are TRBV11-2 and TRBJ2-7, with 10 bases that match TRBD2. V dropped 5 bases and J dropped 0; count of bases not matched to a gene: 16. Looked up from germline, CDR1 is SGHAT and CDR2 is FQNNGV. This CDR3 is 19 amino acids long. Here the CDR3 reads CASSLRGLAAHLSSYEQYF. The CDR3 bases are TGTGCCAGCAGCCTCCGCGGACTAGCGGCCCACCTTAGCTCCTACGAGCAGTACTTC. Full variable domain (missing parts from reference TRBV11-2 and TRBJ2-7): EAGVAQSPRYKIIEKRQSVAFWCNPISGHATLYWYQQILGQGPKLLIQFQNNGVVDDSQLPKDRFSAERLKGVDSTLKIQPAKLEDSAVYLCASSLRGLAAHLSSYEQYFGPGTRLTVT.

This sequence joins TRBV12-3 or TRBV12-4 and TRBJ2-2; 7 bases line up with TRBD2. Unmatched junction bases numbered 11, after V lost 8 bases and J lost 5 bases. The CDR3 covers 15 residues. The CDR3 is CASLWGGGTTGELFF. The CDR3 coding sequence is TGTGCCAGCCTTTGGGGGGGAGGAACAACCGGGGAGCTGTTTTTT.

The V and J genes are TRBV29-1 and TRBJ2-7, with D perhaps matching TRBD1 or TRBD2 (5 bases each). The CDR3 loop spans 12 amino acids. V was pared by 3 bases and J by 3 bases, with 9 bases between. Per germline, CDR1 SQVTM and CDR2 ANQGSEA. The chain's CDR3 is CSVEGRDYEQYF. In nucleotides, the CDR3 is TGCAGCGTTGAGGGACGGGACTACGAGCAGTACTTC.

This clonotype occurred a few times. The J gene is TRBJ2-3, the V gene TRBV7-9; 7 bases map to TRBD1. V was clipped by 3 bases and J by 5 bases; unmatched bases: 5. Germline CDR1 reads SEHNR; CDR2 reads FQNEAQ (reference sequence). The CDR3 runs 14 residues. The CDR3 region is CASSLTGKGDTQYF. The CDR3 DNA reads as TGTGCCAGCAGCTTGACAGGGAAGGGAGATACGCAGTATTTT.

V and J are TRBV27 and TRBJ2-1; 7 bases fit TRBD2. Germline values: CDR1 MNHEY, CDR2 SMNVEV (reference sequence). This CDR3 is 16 amino acids long. The V gene end was trimmed by 5 bases and the J gene end by 3 bases; junction bases not matched to a gene: 10. Here the CDR3 DNA reads TGTGCCAGCAGTCCCCTACTAGCGTCACGCTACAATGAGCAGTTCTTC. It translates to CASSPLLASRYNEQFF.

This clonotype occurred a few times. The chain has TRBV5-1 and TRBJ2-1; the D call may be TRBD1 or TRBD2 (5 bases each). V lost 0 bases and J 2 bases, leaving 9 bases between the germline ends. Germline lookup yields CDR1 SGHRS and CDR2 YFSETQ. This CDR3 has 15 amino acids. CDR3 loop: CASSLVGVAYNEQFF. CDR3 sequence (DNA): TGCGCCAGCAGCTTGGTGGGGGTAGCCTACAATGAGCAGTTCTTC.

The V call is TRBV5-1, the J call TRBJ2-2, with TRBD1 identical over 8 bases. The germline V gene encodes CDR1 SGHRS and CDR2 YFSETQ. The CDR3 spans 14 residues. With V trimmed by 4 bases and J by 4 bases, 3 bases remained unmatched. The CDR3 DNA sequence: TGCGCCAGCAGCGGACAGGGTTTCACCGGGGAGCTGTTTTTT. It specifies CASSGQGFTGELFF.

This clonotype was counted only a few times. The V gene is TRBV12-3 or TRBV12-4, the J gene TRBJ1-5, with a possible D match to TRBD1 (5 bases). The CDR3 is 17 amino acids. Between the trimmed V and J ends, which lost 6 bases and 3 bases, there was a span of 21 bases. The CDR3, as DNA: TGTGCCAGCAGCCAACAGGACTGGGGGGTACTCAATCAGCCCCAGCATTTT. It yields the protein CASSQQDWGVLNQPQHF.